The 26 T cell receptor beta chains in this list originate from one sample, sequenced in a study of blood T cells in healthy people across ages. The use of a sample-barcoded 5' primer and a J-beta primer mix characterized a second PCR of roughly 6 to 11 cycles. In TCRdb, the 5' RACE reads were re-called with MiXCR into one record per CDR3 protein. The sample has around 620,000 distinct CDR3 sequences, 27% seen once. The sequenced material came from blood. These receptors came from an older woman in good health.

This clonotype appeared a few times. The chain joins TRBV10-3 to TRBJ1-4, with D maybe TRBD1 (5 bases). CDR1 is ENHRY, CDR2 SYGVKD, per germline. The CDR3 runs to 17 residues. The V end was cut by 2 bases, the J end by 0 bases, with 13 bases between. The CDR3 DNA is TGTGCCATCAGTGAGACCTTGACAGTTGCAACTAATGAAAAACTGTTTTTT. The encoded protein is CAISETLTVATNEKLFF.

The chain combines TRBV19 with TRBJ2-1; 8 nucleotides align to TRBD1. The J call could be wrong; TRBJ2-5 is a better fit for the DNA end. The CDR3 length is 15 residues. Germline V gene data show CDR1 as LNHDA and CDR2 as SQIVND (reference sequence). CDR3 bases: TGTGCCCCCAAAGTCGGGCAGGGGGCTACAGAGACCCAGTACTTC. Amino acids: CAPKVGQGATETQYF.

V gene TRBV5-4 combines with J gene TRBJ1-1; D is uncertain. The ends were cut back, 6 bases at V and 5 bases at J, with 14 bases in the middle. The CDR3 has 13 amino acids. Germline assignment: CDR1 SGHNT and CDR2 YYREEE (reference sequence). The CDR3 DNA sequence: TGTGCCAGCACCCCACTCCCGGGGACTGAAGCTTTCTTT. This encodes CASTPLPGTEAFF.

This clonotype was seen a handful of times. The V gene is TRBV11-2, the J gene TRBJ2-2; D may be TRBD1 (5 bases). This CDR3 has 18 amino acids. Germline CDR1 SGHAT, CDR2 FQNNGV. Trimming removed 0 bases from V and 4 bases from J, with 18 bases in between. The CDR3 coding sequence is TGTGCCAGCAGCTTAGACCACTGGACAACCGACTCCACCGGGGAGCTGTTTTTT. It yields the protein CASSLDHWTTDSTGELFF.

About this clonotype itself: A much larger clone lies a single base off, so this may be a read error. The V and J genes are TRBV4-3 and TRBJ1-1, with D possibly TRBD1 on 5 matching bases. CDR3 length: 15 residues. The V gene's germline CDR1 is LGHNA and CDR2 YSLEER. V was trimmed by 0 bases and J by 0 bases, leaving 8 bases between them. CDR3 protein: CASSQDPGVNTEAFF. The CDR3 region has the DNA TGCGCCAGCAGCCAAGATCCGGGGGTGAACACTGAAGCTTTCTTT.

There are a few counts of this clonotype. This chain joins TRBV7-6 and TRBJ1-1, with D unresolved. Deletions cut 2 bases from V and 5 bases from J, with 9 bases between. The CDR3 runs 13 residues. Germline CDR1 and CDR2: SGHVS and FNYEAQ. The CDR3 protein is CASSLLDGTEAFF. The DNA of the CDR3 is TGTGCCAGCAGCTTATTGGATGGGACTGAAGCTTTCTTT. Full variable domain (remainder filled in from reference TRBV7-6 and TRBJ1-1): GAGVSQSPRYKVTKRGQDVALRCDPISGHVSLYWYRQALGQGPEFLTYFNYEAQQDKSGLPNDRFSAERPEGSISTLTIQRTEQRDSAMYRCASSLLDGTEAFFGQGTRLTVV.

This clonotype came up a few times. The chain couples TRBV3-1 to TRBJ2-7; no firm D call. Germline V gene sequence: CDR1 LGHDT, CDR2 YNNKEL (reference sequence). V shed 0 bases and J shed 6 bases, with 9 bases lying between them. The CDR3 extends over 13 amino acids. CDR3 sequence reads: CASSQDRMGEQYF. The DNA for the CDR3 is TGTGCCAGCAGCCAAGATCGTATGGGCGAGCAGTACTTC.

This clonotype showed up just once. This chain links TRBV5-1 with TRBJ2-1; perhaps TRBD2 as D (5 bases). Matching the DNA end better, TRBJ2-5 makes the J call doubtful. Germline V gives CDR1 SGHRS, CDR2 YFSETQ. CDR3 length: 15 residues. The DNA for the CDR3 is TGCGCCAGCAGCTTACCCTCTCCGGGGCAAGAGACCCAGTACTTC. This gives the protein CASSLPSPGQETQYF.

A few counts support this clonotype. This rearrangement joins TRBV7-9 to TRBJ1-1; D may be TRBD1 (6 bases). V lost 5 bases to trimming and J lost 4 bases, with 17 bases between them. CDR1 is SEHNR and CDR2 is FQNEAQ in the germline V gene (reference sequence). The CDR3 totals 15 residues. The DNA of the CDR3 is TGTGCCAGCAGCCTCCAAGGGGGAGGGGGCACTGAAGCTTTCTTT. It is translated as CASSLQGGGGTEAFF.

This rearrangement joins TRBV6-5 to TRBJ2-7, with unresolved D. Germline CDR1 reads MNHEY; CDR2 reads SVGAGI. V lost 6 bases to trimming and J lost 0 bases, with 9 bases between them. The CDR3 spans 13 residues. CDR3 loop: CASRRPNSYEQYF. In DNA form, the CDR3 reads TGTGCCAGCAGAAGGCCAAACTCCTACGAGCAGTACTTC.

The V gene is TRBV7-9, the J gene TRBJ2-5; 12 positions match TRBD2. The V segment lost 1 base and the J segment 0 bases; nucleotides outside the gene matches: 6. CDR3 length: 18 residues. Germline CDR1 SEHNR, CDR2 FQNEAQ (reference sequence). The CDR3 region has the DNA TGTGCCAGCAGCTTAGTGCGACTAGCGGGGGACAACCAAGAGACCCAGTACTTC. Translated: CASSLVRLAGDNQETQYF.

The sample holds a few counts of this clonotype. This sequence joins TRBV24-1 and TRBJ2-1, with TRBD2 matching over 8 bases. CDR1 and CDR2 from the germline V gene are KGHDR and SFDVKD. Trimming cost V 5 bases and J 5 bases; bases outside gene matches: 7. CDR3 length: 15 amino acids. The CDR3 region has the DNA TGTGCCACCAGTGTTTCCAGCGGGGGTCACAATGAGCAGTTCTTC. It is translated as CATSVSSGGHNEQFF.

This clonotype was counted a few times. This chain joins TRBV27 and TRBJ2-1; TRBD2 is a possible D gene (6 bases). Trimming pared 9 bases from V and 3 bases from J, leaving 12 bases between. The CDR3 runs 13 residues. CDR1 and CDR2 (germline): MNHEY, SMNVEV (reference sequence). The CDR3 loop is CASGGALYNEQFF. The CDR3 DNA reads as TGTGCCAGTGGCGGGGCGCTCTACAATGAGCAGTTCTTC.

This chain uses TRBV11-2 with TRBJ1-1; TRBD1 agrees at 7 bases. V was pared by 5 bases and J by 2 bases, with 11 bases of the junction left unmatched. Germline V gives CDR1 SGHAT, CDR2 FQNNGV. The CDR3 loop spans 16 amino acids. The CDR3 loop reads CASSPTRRQGNTEAFF. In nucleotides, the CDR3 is TGTGCCAGCAGCCCAACACGCCGACAGGGCAACACTGAAGCTTTCTTT.

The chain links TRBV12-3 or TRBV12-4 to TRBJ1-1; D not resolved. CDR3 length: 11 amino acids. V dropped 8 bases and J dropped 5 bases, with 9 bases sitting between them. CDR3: CASLGWTEAFF. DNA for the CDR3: TGTGCCAGCCTAGGCTGGACTGAAGCTTTCTTT.

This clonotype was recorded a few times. CDR3 loop: CASGSSTTEAFF. The CDR3 coding sequence is TGTGCTAGTGGTTCTTCGACCACTGAAGCTTTCTTT. This chain connects TRBV12-5 to TRBJ1-1; D gene unclear. The CDR3 runs to 12 residues. Germline V CDR1 and CDR2: LGHNT, FRNRAP. The ends were cut back, 4 bases at V and 4 bases at J, with 7 bases in the middle.

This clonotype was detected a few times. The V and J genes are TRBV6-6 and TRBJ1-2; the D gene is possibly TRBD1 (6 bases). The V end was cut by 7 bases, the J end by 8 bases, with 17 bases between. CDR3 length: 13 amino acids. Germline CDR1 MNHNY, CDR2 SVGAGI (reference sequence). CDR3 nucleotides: TGTGCCAGCATTCTTACGGGGGCGGGAGGCTACACCTTC. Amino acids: CASILTGAGGYTF.

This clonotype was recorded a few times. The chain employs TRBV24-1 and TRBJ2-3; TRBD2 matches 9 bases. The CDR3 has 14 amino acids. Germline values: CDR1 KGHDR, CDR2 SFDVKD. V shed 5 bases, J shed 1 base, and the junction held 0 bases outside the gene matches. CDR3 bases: TGTGCCACCAGTGTAGCGGGGGGCACAGATACGCAGTATTTT. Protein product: CATSVAGGTDTQYF.

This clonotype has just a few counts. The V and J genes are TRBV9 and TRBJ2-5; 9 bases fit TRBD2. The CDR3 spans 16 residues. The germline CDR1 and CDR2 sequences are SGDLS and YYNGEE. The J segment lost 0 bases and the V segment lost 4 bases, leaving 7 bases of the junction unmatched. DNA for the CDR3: TGTGCCAGCAGCCCCGGTACTAGCGGGTACCAAGAGACCCAGTACTTC. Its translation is CASSPGTSGYQETQYF.

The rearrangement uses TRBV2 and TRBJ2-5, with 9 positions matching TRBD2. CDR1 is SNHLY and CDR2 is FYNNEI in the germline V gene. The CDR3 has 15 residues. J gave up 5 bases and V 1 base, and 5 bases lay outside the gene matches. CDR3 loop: CASSEERGAGETQYF. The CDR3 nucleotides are TGTGCCAGCAGTGAAGAGCGGGGGGCTGGGGAGACCCAGTACTTC.

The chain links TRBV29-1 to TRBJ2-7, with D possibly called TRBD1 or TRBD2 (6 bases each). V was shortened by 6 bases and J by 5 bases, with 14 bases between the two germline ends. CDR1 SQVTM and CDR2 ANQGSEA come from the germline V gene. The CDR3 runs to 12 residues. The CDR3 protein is CSVSRGADEQYF. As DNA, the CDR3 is TGCAGCGTCTCAAGGGGGGCCGACGAGCAGTACTTC.

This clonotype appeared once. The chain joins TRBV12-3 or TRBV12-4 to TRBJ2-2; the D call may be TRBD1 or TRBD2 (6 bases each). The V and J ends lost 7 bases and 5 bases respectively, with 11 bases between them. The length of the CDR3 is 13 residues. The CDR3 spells CASKRGDTGELFF. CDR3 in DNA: TGTGCCAGCAAAAGGGGGGATACCGGGGAGCTGTTTTTT.

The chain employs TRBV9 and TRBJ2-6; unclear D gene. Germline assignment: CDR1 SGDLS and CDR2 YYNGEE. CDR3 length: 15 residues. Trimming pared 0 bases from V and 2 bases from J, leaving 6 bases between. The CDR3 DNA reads TGTGCCAGCAGCGTAGGGTTTACTGGGGCCAACGTCCTGACTTTC. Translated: CASSVGFTGANVLTF. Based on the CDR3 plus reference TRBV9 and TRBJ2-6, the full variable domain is DSGVTQTPKHLITATGQRVTLRCSPRSGDLSVYWYQQSLDQGLQFLIQYYNGEERAKGNILERFSAQQFPDLHSELNLSSLELGDSALYFCASSVGFTGANVLTFGAGSRLTVL.

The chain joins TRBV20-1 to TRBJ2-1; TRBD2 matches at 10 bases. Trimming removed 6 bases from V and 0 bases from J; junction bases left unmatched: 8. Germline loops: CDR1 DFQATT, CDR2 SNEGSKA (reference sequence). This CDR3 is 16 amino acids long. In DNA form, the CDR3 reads TGCAGTGCGCATACTAGCGGGATCAGCTCCTACAATGAGCAGTTCTTC. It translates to CSAHTSGISSYNEQFF.

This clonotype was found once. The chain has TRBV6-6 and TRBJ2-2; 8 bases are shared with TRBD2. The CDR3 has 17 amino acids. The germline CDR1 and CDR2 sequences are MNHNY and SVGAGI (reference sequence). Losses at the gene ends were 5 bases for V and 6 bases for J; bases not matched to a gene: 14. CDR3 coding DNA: TGTGCCAGCAGTGCTAGATCGGGGGGGGGAATTTCCGGGGAGCTGTTTTTT. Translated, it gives CASSARSGGGISGELFF.

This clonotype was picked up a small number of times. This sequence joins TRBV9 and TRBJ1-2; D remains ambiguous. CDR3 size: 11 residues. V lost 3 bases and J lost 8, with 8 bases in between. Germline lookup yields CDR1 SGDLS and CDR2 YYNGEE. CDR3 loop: CASSAIRGYTF. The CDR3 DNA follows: TGTGCCAGCAGCGCCATTAGGGGCTACACCTTC.